This entry concerns a single T cell receptor beta chain. What it binds is unknown. The CDR3 sequence is 16 residues long. Per germline, CDR1 KGHSH and CDR2 LQKENI. V was pared by 2 bases and J by 4 bases, with 16 bases between. The sample comes from a study of Ad26.COV2.S vaccination and SARS-CoV-2 variants. The overall study: Enrolled in COV1001, the donor was in the Ad26.COV2.S trial arm, which received the vaccine. Study observations and caveats: CD8+ and CD4+ T cells specific for spike reportedly responded with substantial breadth after vaccination.

Indicated treatment: about 20 received Ad26.COV2.S at low or high dose, single or two shots; 5 received placebo; per-sample allocation not given. Sampling took place 63 days after the first vaccine or placebo injection. Sequencing used immunoSEQ multiplex PCR; TCRdb keeps in-frame clones, though not all of them. This sample carries 300,000 to 350,000 clones, roughly 84% of them seen once, and the ten largest clones take 1.9%. V usage is TRBV18 and J usage is TRBJ2-3, with D possibly being TRBD1 (6 bases). The clonotype comes from a person aged 18-60 years who received the Ad26.COV2.S COVID-19 vaccine or a placebo. The sequencing used peripheral blood, collected in a trial of Ad26.COV2.S vaccine versus placebo. CDR3 DNA sequence: TGTGCCAGCTCACCAGAACAGGGAGCCGGGGCAGATACGCAGTATTTT. Protein sequence: CASSPEQGAGADTQYF.